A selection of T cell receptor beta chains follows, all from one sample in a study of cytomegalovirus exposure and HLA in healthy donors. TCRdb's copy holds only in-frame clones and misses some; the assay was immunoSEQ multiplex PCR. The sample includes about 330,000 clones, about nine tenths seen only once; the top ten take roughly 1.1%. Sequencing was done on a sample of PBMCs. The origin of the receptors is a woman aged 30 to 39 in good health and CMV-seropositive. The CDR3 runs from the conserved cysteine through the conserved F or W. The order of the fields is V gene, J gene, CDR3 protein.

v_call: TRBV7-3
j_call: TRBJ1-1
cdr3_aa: CASSRSTGGNTEAFF

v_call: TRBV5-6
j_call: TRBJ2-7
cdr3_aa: CASSFSKSNRVYEQYF

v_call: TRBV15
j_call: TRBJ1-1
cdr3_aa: CATSRVDRGGTEAFF

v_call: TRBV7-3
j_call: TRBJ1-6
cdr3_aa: CASSLTVYNSPLHF

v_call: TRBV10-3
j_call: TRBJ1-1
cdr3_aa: CAISLGENTEAFF

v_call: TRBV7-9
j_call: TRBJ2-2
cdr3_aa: CASSFEGLARAGELFF

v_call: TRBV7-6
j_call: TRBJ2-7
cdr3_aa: CASSPRDGTYEQYF

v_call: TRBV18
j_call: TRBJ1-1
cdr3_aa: CASSPAISTGTNTEAFF

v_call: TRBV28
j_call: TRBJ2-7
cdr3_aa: CASRQGLRRRYEQYF

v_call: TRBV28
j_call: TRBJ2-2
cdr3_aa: CASTPGGARGGRVFF

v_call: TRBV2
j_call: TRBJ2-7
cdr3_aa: CASSGGIAGHEQYF

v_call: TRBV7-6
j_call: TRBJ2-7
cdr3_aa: CASSLGAGTSGGEQYF

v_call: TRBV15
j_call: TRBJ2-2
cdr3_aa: CATSRDPDRLNTGELFF

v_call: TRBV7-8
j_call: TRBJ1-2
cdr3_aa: CASSFPRATPDGYTF

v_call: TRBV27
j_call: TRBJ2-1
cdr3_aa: CASSPERVGSYNEQFF

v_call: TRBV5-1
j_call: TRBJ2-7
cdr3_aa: CASSARGGAPYEQYF

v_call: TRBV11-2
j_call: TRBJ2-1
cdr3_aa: CASSPVNEQFF

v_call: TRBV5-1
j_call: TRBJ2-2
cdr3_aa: CASSLDLGLAVTGELFF

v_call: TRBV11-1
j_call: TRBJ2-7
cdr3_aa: CASSRLAGGVSYEQYF

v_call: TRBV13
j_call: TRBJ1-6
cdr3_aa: CASSLGEGTPAPLHF

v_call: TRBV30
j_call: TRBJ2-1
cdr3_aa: CAWRGFEQFF

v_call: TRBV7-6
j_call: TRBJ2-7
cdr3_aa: CASTPNRATYEQYF

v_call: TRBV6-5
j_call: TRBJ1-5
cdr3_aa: CASSLGGANQPQHF